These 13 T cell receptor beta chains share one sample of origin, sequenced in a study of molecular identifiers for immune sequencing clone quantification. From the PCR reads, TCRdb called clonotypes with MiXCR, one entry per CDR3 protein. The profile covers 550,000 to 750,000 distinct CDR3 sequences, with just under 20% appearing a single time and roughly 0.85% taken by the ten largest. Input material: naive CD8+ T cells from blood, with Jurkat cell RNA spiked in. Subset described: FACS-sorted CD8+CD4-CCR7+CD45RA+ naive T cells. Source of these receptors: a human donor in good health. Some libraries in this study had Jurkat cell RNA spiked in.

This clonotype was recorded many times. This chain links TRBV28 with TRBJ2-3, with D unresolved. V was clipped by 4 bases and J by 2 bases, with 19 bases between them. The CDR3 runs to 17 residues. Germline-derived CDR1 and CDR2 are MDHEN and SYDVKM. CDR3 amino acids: CASSSATRRILTDTQYF. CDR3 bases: TGTGCCAGCAGTTCTGCCACTCGGCGGATACTCACAGATACGCAGTATTTT.

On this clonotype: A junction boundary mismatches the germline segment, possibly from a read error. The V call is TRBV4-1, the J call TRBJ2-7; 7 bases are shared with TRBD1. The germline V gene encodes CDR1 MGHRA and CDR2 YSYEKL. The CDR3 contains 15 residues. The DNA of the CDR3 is TGCGCCAGCAGCCAGGAGACAGGGTTTCGGTACGAGCAGCACTTC. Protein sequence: CASSQETGFRYEQHF.

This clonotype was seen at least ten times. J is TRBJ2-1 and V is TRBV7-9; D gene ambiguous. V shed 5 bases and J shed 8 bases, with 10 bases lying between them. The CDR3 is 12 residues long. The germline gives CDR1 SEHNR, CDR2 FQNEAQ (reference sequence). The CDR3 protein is CASSHRSDEQFF. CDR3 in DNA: TGTGCCAGCAGCCACCGGTCGGATGAGCAGTTCTTC.

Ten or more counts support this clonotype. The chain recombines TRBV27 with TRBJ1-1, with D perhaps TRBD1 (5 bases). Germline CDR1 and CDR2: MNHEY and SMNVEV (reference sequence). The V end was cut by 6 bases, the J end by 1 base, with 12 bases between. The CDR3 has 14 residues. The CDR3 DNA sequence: TGTGCCAGCAGGGGGATGGGGGAGAACACTGAAGCTTTCTTT. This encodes CASRGMGENTEAFF.

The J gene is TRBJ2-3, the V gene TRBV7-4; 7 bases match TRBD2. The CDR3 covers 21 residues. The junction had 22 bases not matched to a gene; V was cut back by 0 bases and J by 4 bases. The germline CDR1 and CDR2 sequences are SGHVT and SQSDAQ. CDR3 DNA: TGTGCCAGCAGCTTAGCGCTTGGGGATAGAGGGAGCGGGGACCCCTCAGATACGCAGTATTTT. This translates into CASSLALGDRGSGDPSDTQYF.

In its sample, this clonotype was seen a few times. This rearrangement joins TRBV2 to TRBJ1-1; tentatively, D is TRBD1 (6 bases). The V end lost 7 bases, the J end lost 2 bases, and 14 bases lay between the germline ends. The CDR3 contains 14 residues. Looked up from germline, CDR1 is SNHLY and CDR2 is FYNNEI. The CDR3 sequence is CASIPWGANTEAFF. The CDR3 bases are TGTGCCAGCATCCCGTGGGGGGCAAACACTGAAGCTTTCTTT.

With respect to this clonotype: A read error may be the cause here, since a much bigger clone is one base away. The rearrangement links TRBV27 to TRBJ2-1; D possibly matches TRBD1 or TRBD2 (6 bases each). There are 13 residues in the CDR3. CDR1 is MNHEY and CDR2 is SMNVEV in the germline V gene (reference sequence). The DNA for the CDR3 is TGTGCCAGCAGTTATGGGGGGCCCAATAAGCAGTTCTTC. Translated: CASSYGGPNKQFF.

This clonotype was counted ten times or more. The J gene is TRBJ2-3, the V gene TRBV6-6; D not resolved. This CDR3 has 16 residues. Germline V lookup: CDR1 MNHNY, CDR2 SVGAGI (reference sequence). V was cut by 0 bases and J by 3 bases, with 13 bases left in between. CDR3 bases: TGTGCCAGCAGTTACTCGAACCCACAGTTTACAGATACGCAGTATTTT. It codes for CASSYSNPQFTDTQYF.

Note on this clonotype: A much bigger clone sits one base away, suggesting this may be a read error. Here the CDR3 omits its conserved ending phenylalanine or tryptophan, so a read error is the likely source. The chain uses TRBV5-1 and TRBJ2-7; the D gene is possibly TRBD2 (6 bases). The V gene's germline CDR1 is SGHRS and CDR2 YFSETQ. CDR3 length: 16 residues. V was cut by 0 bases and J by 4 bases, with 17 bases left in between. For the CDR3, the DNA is TGCGCCAGCAGCTTGGCCAGGAGCGCGGGGTCATACGAGCAGTACTCC. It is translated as CASSLARSAGSYEQYS.

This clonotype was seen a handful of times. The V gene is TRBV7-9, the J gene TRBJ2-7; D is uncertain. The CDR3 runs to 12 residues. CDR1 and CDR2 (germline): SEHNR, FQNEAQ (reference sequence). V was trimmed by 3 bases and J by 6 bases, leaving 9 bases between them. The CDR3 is CASSFLRREQYF. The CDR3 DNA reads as TGTGCCAGCAGCTTTTTACGGCGCGAGCAGTACTTC.

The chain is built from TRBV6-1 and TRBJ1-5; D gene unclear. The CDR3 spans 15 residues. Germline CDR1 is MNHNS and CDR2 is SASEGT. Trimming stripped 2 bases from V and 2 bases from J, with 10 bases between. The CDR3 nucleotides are TGTGCCAGCAGTGAATGGTTAAATGGCAATCAGCCCCAGCATTTT. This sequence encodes CASSEWLNGNQPQHF.

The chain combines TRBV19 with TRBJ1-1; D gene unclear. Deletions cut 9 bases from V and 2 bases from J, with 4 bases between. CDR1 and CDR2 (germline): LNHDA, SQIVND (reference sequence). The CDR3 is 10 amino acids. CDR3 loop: CARVNTEAFF. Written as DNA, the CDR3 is TGTGCCAGGGTAAACACTGAAGCTTTCTTT.

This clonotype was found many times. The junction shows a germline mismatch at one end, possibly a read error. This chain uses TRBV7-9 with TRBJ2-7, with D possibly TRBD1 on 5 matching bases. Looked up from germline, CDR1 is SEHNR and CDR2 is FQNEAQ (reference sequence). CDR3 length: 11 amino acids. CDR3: CASSLGEGDSF. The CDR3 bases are TGTGCCAGCAGCTTAGGGGAAGGGGATTCTTTC.